Listed below are T cell receptor beta chains from one sample, sequenced in a study of early T cells in non-severe SARS-CoV-2 infection. A single record per CDR3 protein comes from TCRdb applying MiXCR to the 5' RACE reads. There are approximately 81,000 distinct CDR3 sequences in the sample; more than 13% occur only once, and under 4% lies in the top ten. The material sequenced was whole blood. These receptors were obtained from an adult who was a healthcare worker with PCR-confirmed SARS-CoV-2 infection or an uninfected control (not recorded which). Each CDR3 is given with its conserved first and last residue. A D gene is named only where the DNA matches it firmly. For some rows the clone size is stated as once, few or many, or as a class when expanded; others skip it.

CDR3 protein	CDR3 DNA	clone size	V gene	J gene	D gene
CASSRGLAGGWSYNEQFF	TGCGCCAGCAGCCGCGGACTAGCGGGAGGTTGGTCCTACAATGAGCAGTTCTTC	few	TRBV4-1	TRBJ2-1	TRBD2
CASSQPGLPNTIYF	TGTGCCAGCAGCCAACCGGGACTTCCAAACACCATATATTTT	few	TRBV5-4	TRBJ1-3	.
CASSEFGEAGHTDTQYF	TGTGCCAGCAGTGAATTCGGGGAAGCGGGACACACAGATACGCAGTATTTT	many	TRBV6-1	TRBJ2-3	.
CASGPGGLAGTGELFF	TGTGCTAGTGGCCCGGGGGGACTAGCGGGGACCGGGGAGCTGTTTTTT	.	TRBV12-5	TRBJ2-2	TRBD2
CAISDRDYNYEQYF	TGTGCCATCAGTGACAGAGACTATAACTACGAGCAGTACTTC	few	TRBV10-3	TRBJ2-7	.
CASRGSVWAGSYNEQFF	TGTGCCAGTAGAGGCAGTGTGTGGGCCGGCTCCTACAATGAGCAGTTCTTC	few	TRBV19	TRBJ2-1	.
CASSGTYNEQFF	TGTGCCAGCAGCGGTACCTACAATGAGCAGTTCTTC	.	TRBV7-9	TRBJ2-1	.
CASSPYRTSDTQYF	TGTGCCAGCAGCCCCTACAGGACCTCAGATACGCAGTATTTT	many	TRBV7-6	TRBJ2-3	.
CASSSWTGGLKETQYF	TGTGCCAGCAGTTCCTGGACAGGGGGCTTGAAGGAGACCCAGTACTTC	many	TRBV28	TRBJ2-5	TRBD1
CASSQTSASYEQYF	TGTGCCAGCAGCCAGACTAGCGCATCCTACGAGCAGTACTTC	.	TRBV3-2	TRBJ2-7	.
CASSLVLALNTGELFF	TGCGCCAGCAGCTTGGTACTAGCGCTGAACACCGGGGAGCTGTTTTTT	many	TRBV5-1	TRBJ2-2	TRBD2
CASSLMLGLSTGELFF	TGTGCCAGCAGCTTGATGTTGGGGCTGAGCACCGGGGAGCTGTTTTTT	.	TRBV5-5	TRBJ2-2	.
CASSLYSGITADEQFF	TGTGCCAGCAGCTTATATAGCGGGATAACTGCCGATGAGCAGTTCTTC	.	TRBV7-9	TRBJ2-1	TRBD2
CASSPPRGSYNEQFF	TGTGCCAGCAGCCCCCCCCGGGGCTCCTACAATGAGCAGTTCTTC	.	TRBV7-9	TRBJ2-1	.
CASSQTLNTEAFF	TGTGCCAGCAGTCAGACCCTTAACACTGAAGCTTTCTTT	.	TRBV2	TRBJ1-1	.
CASTSNGGELFF	TGTGCCAGCACCTCTAACGGCGGGGAGCTGTTTTTT	.	TRBV11-3	TRBJ2-2	.
CASSPLANNEQFF	TGTGCCAGCAGCCCCTTGGCCAACAATGAGCAGTTCTTC	.	TRBV9	TRBJ2-1	.
CASSLLSALNTEAFF	TGTGCCAGCAGCTTACTGTCAGCACTTAACACTGAAGCTTTCTTT	.	TRBV11-3	TRBJ1-1	.
CASSGQQGGASYEQYF	TGTGCCAGCAGCGGGCAGCAGGGGGGGGCCTCCTACGAGCAGTACTTC	.	TRBV9	TRBJ2-7	.
CATSDPYGNSTDTQYF	TGTGCCACCAGTGACCCCTACGGAAACAGCACAGATACGCAGTATTTT	few	TRBV24-1	TRBJ2-3	.
CASSLAGGPGGELFF	TGTGCCAGCAGTCTAGCGGGAGGGCCCGGCGGGGAGCTGTTTTTT	few	TRBV7-9	TRBJ2-2	TRBD2
CASGQPGHTDTQYF	TGTGCCAGCGGACAGCCAGGCCACACAGATACGCAGTATTTT	many	TRBV27	TRBJ2-3	.
CASSQARATSGTQHIREQYF	TGCGCCAGCAGCCAAGCTAGAGCGACTAGCGGAACCCAACATATTCGCGAGCAGTACTTC	.	TRBV4-1	TRBJ2-7	TRBD2
CASSQGTSGGELFF	TGTGCCAGCAGCCAAGGGACTAGCGGCGGGGAGCTGTTTTTT	.	TRBV11-3	TRBJ2-2	TRBD2
CASSSEADLYGYTF	TGCGCCAGCAGCTCGGAGGCGGATCTCTATGGCTACACCTTC	few	TRBV5-1	TRBJ1-2	.
CASSSLRGGNEQFF	TGTGCCAGCAGCTCTCTTAGAGGAGGCAATGAGCAGTTCTTC	many	TRBV7-9	TRBJ2-1	.
CASSFRTGDTGELFF	TGTGCCAGCAGTTTTAGGACAGGGGACACCGGGGAGCTGTTTTTT	.	TRBV28	TRBJ2-2	TRBD1
CASSLKNSPYEQYF	TGTGCCAGCAGCTTAAAGAATAGCCCTTACGAGCAGTACTTC	few	TRBV5-4	TRBJ2-7	.
CASSYSRRLAAAEQFF	TGTGCCAGCAGTTACTCCAGGAGACTAGCGGCGGCTGAGCAGTTCTTC	many	TRBV6-2/TRBV6-3	TRBJ2-1	TRBD2
CASSQEGASASPLHF	TGCGCCAGCAGCCAAGAGGGGGCGTCGGCATCACCCCTCCACTTT	.	TRBV4-1	TRBJ1-6	.
CSARPANSGNTIYF	TGCAGTGCTAGACCAGCAAACTCTGGAAACACCATATATTTT	many	TRBV20-1	TRBJ1-3	.
CATSGDPVYGYTF	TGTGCCACCAGTGGGGACCCAGTCTATGGCTACACCTTC	many	TRBV24-1	TRBJ1-2	.
CSVEDTGQGGGTQYF	TGCAGCGTTGAAGATACCGGACAGGGCGGGGGGACCCAGTACTTC	few	TRBV29-1	TRBJ2-5	.
CASSALENEQFF	TGTGCCAGCAGCGCCTTAGAGAATGAGCAGTTCTTC	many	TRBV6-6	TRBJ2-1	.
CASSLDTGGEAFF	TGTGCCAGCAGCTTAGATACGGGTGGTGAAGCTTTCTTT	.	TRBV11-2	TRBJ1-1	.
CASSGRGFQETQYF	TGTGCCAGCAGTGGCAGGGGTTTCCAAGAGACCCAGTACTTC	few	TRBV28	TRBJ2-5	.
CASSLLAGSYNEQFF	TGTGCCAGCAGTTTACTGGCAGGCTCCTACAATGAGCAGTTCTTC	.	TRBV12-3/TRBV12-4	TRBJ2-1	.
CASSFWEREQYF	TGTGCCAGCAGTTTCTGGGAGAGGGAGCAGTACTTC	.	TRBV28	TRBJ2-7	.
CASSSVSSYEQYF	TGTGCCAGCAGTTCCGTGAGCTCCTACGAGCAGTACTTC	many	TRBV12-3/TRBV12-4	TRBJ2-7	.
CASSRQGSANEQYF	TGTGCCAGCAGCCGACAGGGGTCTGCAAACGAGCAGTACTTC	.	TRBV7-9	TRBJ2-7	TRBD1